The 18 T cell receptor beta chains in this list originate from one sample, sequenced in a study of shared clonotypes between healthy human individuals. CD45RO-negative, CCR7-positively selected cells formed the naive CD8 fraction, excluding terminally differentiated effector memory CD45RA+ cells. The protocol was immunoSEQ multiplex PCR, while the TCRdb copy is restricted to in-frame clones and leaves out a portion. The sample records around 2,000,000 clones, approximately 94% being singletons. The sequenced sample consisted of naive CD8+ T cells from PBMCs. The receptors come from a man between 18 and 29 years old in good health. Some clones in this sample may be carry-over from other donors' samples.

This chain links TRBV7-9 with TRBJ2-1; D may match TRBD1 or TRBD2 (5 bases each). In germline, CDR1 is SEHNR, CDR2 FQNEAQ (reference sequence). With 5 bases removed from V and 7 bases from J, the gap between germline ends came to 15 bases. This CDR3 region has 14 residues. The chain's CDR3 is CASSRGTRGNEQFF. The CDR3 nucleotides read TGTGCCAGCAGCCGTGGGACCCGAGGTAATGAGCAGTTCTTC.

J is TRBJ1-4 and V is TRBV28, with D uncertain. Trimming took 10 bases from V and 7 from J, leaving 16 bases between them. Germline V gene sequence: CDR1 MDHEN, CDR2 SYDVKM. This CDR3 comprises 13 residues. CDR3 loop: CATRVGESEKLFF. CDR3 coding DNA: TGTGCCACTAGGGTTGGAGAGTCTGAAAAACTGTTTTTT.

The genes are TRBV10-3 and TRBJ2-1; possibly TRBD2 for D (6 bases). CDR1 ENHRY and CDR2 SYGVKD come from the germline V gene. The V end lost 0 bases, the J end lost 1 base, and 10 bases lay between the germline ends. The CDR3 totals 16 residues. CDR3 amino acids: CAISESMAGSYNEQFF. CDR3 DNA: TGTGCCATCAGTGAGTCGATGGCGGGGTCCTACAATGAGCAGTTCTTC.

In this sample, this clone turned up a few times. The chain employs TRBV28 and TRBJ1-1; D remains ambiguous. Germline V gene data show CDR1 as MDHEN and CDR2 as SYDVKM. The CDR3 totals 11 residues. V lost 5 bases, J lost 11 bases, and 12 bases lay in between. As DNA, the CDR3 is TGTGCCAGCAGTCTCGGGGATCTCGCTTTCTTT. Its translation is CASSLGDLAFF.

The J gene is TRBJ1-2, the V gene TRBV27; D perhaps matches TRBD1 (5 bases). Trimming stripped 8 bases from V and 4 bases from J, with 17 bases between. The CDR3 contains 14 residues. From germline, CDR1 is MNHEY and CDR2 SMNVEV (reference sequence). CDR3 sequence reads: CASGIPTVPYGYTF. CDR3 sequence (DNA): TGTGCCAGCGGAATCCCGACAGTGCCCTATGGCTACACCTTC.

The rearrangement joins TRBV2 to TRBJ2-7; TRBD2 matches at 7 bases. After removal of 4 bases from V and 5 bases from J, the junction contained 11 bases not matched to a gene. CDR1 SNHLY and CDR2 FYNNEI come from the germline V gene. The CDR3 is made up of 15 amino acids. The CDR3 protein is CASSGRGREGHEQYF. The CDR3 coding sequence is TGTGCCAGCAGTGGCCGGGGCAGGGAGGGCCACGAGCAGTACTTC. The full variable domain, completed using reference TRBV2 and TRBJ2-7, is EPEVTQTPSHQVTQMGQEVILRCVPISNHLYFYWYRQILGQKVEFLVSFYNNEISEKSEIFDDQFSVERPDGSNFTLKIRSTKLEDSAMYFCASSGRGREGHEQYFGPGTRLTVT.

The chain employs TRBV6-6 and TRBJ1-1; possible D gene TRBD1, 5 bases. This CDR3 comprises 13 residues. Germline V lookup: CDR1 MNHNY, CDR2 SVGAGI (reference sequence). Trimming took off 6 bases at V and 1 base at J, with 9 bases between the two ends. In DNA form, the CDR3 reads TGTGCCAGCAGGGAGGGACGGAACACTGAAGCTTTCTTT. This sequence encodes CASREGRNTEAFF.

This chain uses TRBV11-3 with TRBJ1-1; 7 nucleotides agree with TRBD1. The J segment lost 6 bases and the V segment lost 2 bases, leaving 3 bases of the junction unmatched. The CDR3 contains 13 residues. In germline, CDR1 is SGHNT, CDR2 YENEEA. The CDR3 sequence is CASSLSTGAEAFF. CDR3 nucleotides: TGTGCCAGCAGCTTATCTACAGGGGCTGAAGCTTTCTTT.

The chain employs TRBV7-9 and TRBJ2-7; the D is unclear. V was cut by 1 base and J by 5 bases, with 18 bases left in between. This CDR3 has 16 residues. Germline CDR1 SEHNR, CDR2 FQNEAQ (reference sequence). CDR3 in DNA: TGTGCCAGCAGCTTAGGACGTCTCTACGCTGGGGACGAGCAGTACTTC. As protein: CASSLGRLYAGDEQYF. The whole variable domain, filled in from reference TRBV7-9 and TRBJ2-7, reads DTGVSQNPRHKITKRGQNVTFRCDPISEHNRLYWYRQTLGQGPEFLTYFQNEAQLEKSRLLSDRFSAERPKGSFSTLEIQRTEQGDSAMYLCASSLGRLYAGDEQYFGPGTRLTVT.

This chain joins TRBV9 and TRBJ2-1; 16 bases are a match to TRBD2. There are 18 residues in the CDR3. Germline V gene sequence: CDR1 SGDLS, CDR2 YYNGEE. Unmatched junction bases numbered 11, after V lost 5 bases and J lost 6 bases. The CDR3, as DNA: TGTGCCAGCAGTGGAACGGGGACTAGCGGGAGGGTTAGCAATGAGCAGTTCTTC. This codes for CASSGTGTSGRVSNEQFF.

This chain uses TRBV28 with TRBJ2-5; 8 bases map to TRBD2. The V segment lost 6 bases and the J segment 5 bases; nucleotides outside the gene matches: 11. This CDR3 region has 15 residues. In germline, CDR1 is MDHEN, CDR2 SYDVKM. The CDR3 DNA is TGTGCCAGCAGAACAAGACTAGCGACTTGGGAGACCCAGTACTTC. Its protein is CASRTRLATWETQYF.

The chain carries TRBV7-9 and TRBJ2-1; D perhaps matches TRBD2 (6 bases). V was shortened by 3 bases and J by 5 bases, with 17 bases between the two germline ends. Germline CDR1 and CDR2: SEHNR and FQNEAQ (reference sequence). The CDR3 runs 16 residues. CDR3 sequence reads: CASSFPGLNFDNEQFF. For the CDR3, the DNA is TGTGCCAGCAGCTTTCCGGGACTCAACTTTGACAATGAGCAGTTCTTC.

The CDR3 loop is CASSGNRDTEAFF. The CDR3 DNA reads TGTGCCAGCAGCGGGAACAGGGACACTGAAGCTTTCTTT. This chain connects TRBV5-4 to TRBJ1-1; tentatively, D is TRBD1 (6 bases). The ends were cut back, 4 bases at V and 3 bases at J, with 10 bases in the middle. Germline-derived CDR1 and CDR2 are SGHNT and YYREEE (reference sequence). The CDR3 totals 13 residues.

The chain couples TRBV9 to TRBJ2-5, with D perhaps matching TRBD2 (6 bases). Germline lookup yields CDR1 SGDLS and CDR2 YYNGEE. Trimming stripped 0 bases from V and 2 bases from J, with 14 bases between. This CDR3 has 16 residues. In DNA, the CDR3 is TGTGCCAGCAGCGTAGGGGGGGTGATCGTTCAAGAGACCCAGTACTTC. It codes for CASSVGGVIVQETQYF.

The V gene is TRBV9, the J gene TRBJ2-2, with D tentatively TRBD2 (6 bases). CDR3 length: 14 residues. V lost 4 bases to trimming and J lost 6 bases, with 13 bases between them. Germline values: CDR1 SGDLS, CDR2 YYNGEE. In nucleotides, the CDR3 is TGTGCCAGCAGCATCCGACTAGTCGCCGGGGAGCTGTTTTTT. It translates to CASSIRLVAGELFF.

The rearrangement links TRBV5-1 to TRBJ2-1; D not resolved. Germline-derived CDR1 and CDR2 are SGHRS and YFSETQ. The CDR3 sequence is 15 residues long. V lost 0 bases to trimming and J lost 0 bases, with 7 bases between them. The CDR3 nucleotides read TGCGCCAGCAGCTTGGAGGGAAACTCCTACAATGAGCAGTTCTTC. Its translation: CASSLEGNSYNEQFF.

The chain employs TRBV7-9 and TRBJ1-2, with D uncertain. The CDR3 has 15 residues. CDR1 and CDR2 (germline): SEHNR, FQNEAQ (reference sequence). Trimming took 5 bases from V and 3 from J, leaving 16 bases between them. Written as DNA, the CDR3 is TGTGCCAGCAGCCCCCGTGTGGGCGACGACTATGGCTACACCTTC. Amino acids: CASSPRVGDDYGYTF.

The chain is built from TRBV11-2 and TRBJ2-7, with 8 bases fitting TRBD1. This CDR3 spans 14 amino acids. V gave up 4 bases and J gave up 3 bases; unmatched junction bases: 5. The germline V gene has CDR1 SGHAT and CDR2 FQNNGV. The DNA for the CDR3 is TGTGCCAGCAGCTCCCGGACAGGGCTCTACGAGCAGTACTTC. Translated, it gives CASSSRTGLYEQYF.